A selection of T cell receptor beta chains follows, all from one sample in a study of blood T cell repertoires in COVID-19. Sequencing used immunoSEQ multiplex PCR; TCRdb keeps in-frame clones, though not all of them. The table has around 120,000 clones, 75% to 90% seen once; the top ten hold less than 40%. The sequencing input was peripheral blood. These receptors were obtained from a woman older than 75 with acute or convalescent COVID-19. Both conserved end residues are part of each CDR3. Fields, in order: CDR3 protein, CDR3 DNA, clone size, J gene, D gene, V gene. D genes are given only for firm matches. Rows may omit the clone size; those that give it use once, few, many or a size class.

CDR3: CSVVKEGAHEQYF; DNA: TGCAGCGTGGTTAAAGAGGGGGCCCACGAGCAGTACTTC; size: NA; J: TRBJ2-7; D: TRBD1; V: TRBV29-1
CDR3: CASTPGLPDTQYF; DNA: TGTGCCAGCACCCCAGGGTTGCCAGATACGCAGTATTTT; size: few; J: TRBJ2-3; D: NA; V: TRBV18
CDR3: CSVAPGGTEAFF; DNA: TGCAGCGTAGCCCCAGGGGGGACTGAAGCTTTCTTT; size: once; J: TRBJ1-1; D: TRBD1; V: TRBV29-1
CDR3: CASSYSSGASYEQYF; DNA: TGTGCCAGCAGTTACTCGAGCGGGGCCTCCTACGAGCAGTACTTC; size: NA; J: TRBJ2-7; D: TRBD2; V: TRBV6-6
CDR3: CATFNPAGGVWEGNTGELFF; DNA: TGTGCTACCTTCAATCCGGCAGGCGGAGTATGGGAGGGGAACACCGGGGAGCTGTTTTTT; size: NA; J: TRBJ2-2; D: TRBD2; V: TRBV28
CDR3: CAISGDRVYGYTF; DNA: TGTGCCATCAGTGGGGACAGGGTCTATGGCTACACCTTC; size: once; J: TRBJ1-2; D: TRBD1; V: TRBV10-3
CDR3: CATSDTGSGYGYTF; DNA: TGTGCCACCAGTGATACCGGGTCGGGCTATGGCTACACCTTC; size: NA; J: TRBJ1-2; D: NA; V: TRBV24-1
CDR3: CASSTQAGGEQYF; DNA: TGTGCCAGCAGCACCCAAGCAGGGGGCGAGCAGTACTTC; size: once; J: TRBJ2-7; D: TRBD1; V: TRBV7-3
CDR3: CAISGTGAGYGYTF; DNA: TGTGCCATCAGTGGGACAGGCGCGGGCTATGGCTACACCTTC; size: NA; J: TRBJ1-2; D: TRBD1; V: TRBV10-3
CDR3: CASNALVGGEQFF; DNA: TGCGCCAGCAACGCCCTGGTTGGCGGTGAGCAGTTCTTC; size: once; J: TRBJ2-1; D: NA; V: TRBV5-1
CDR3: CASSRGTGLRDEQYF; DNA: TGTGCCAGTAGTAGAGGGACAGGGCTACGCGACGAGCAGTACTTC; size: NA; J: TRBJ2-7; D: TRBD1; V: TRBV19
CDR3: CASSQGGNEQFF; DNA: TGTGCCAGCAGTCAGGGGGGTAATGAGCAGTTCTTC; size: NA; J: TRBJ2-1; D: NA; V: TRBV6-2/TRBV6-3
CDR3: CASSLVGGQGANTEAFF; DNA: TGTGCCAGCAGCTTAGTAGGAGGACAGGGGGCAAACACTGAAGCTTTCTTT; size: NA; J: TRBJ1-1; D: TRBD1; V: TRBV7-6
CDR3: CLPRGETQYF; DNA: TGCCTCCCGAGGGGGGAGACCCAGTACTTC; size: NA; J: TRBJ2-5; D: NA; V: TRBV20-1
CDR3: CASSFSDRLEQYF; DNA: TGTGCCAGCTCGTTCTCGGACAGGCTCGAGCAGTACTTC; size: NA; J: TRBJ2-7; D: TRBD1; V: TRBV18
CDR3: CASSQEGTSGGAGELFF; DNA: TGTGCCAGCAGCCAAGAAGGGACTAGCGGGGGGGCCGGGGAGCTGTTTTTT; size: NA; J: TRBJ2-2; D: TRBD2; V: TRBV3-1/TRBV3-2
CDR3: CASSTTLGGANWKPQHF; DNA: TGTGCCAGTAGTACTACTCTAGGGGGGGCGAATTGGAAGCCCCAGCATTTT; size: NA; J: TRBJ1-5; D: NA; V: TRBV19
CDR3: CASSGGARYEQYF; DNA: TGTGCCAGCAGCGGAGGCGCACGCTACGAGCAGTACTTC; size: NA; J: TRBJ2-7; D: NA; V: TRBV3-1/TRBV3-2
CDR3: CATPYPEGRDTEAFF; DNA: TGTGCAACACCTTACCCGGAGGGGAGGGACACTGAAGCTTTCTTT; size: NA; J: TRBJ1-1; D: NA; V: TRBV7-7
CDR3: CASSLISGDGYTF; DNA: TGTGCCAGCAGCTTAATCTCAGGGGATGGCTACACCTTC; size: NA; J: TRBJ1-2; D: NA; V: TRBV7-9
CDR3: CASSERGEAGAVTEAFF; DNA: TGTGCCAGCAGTGAGCGGGGGGAGGCAGGGGCTGTCACTGAAGCTTTCTTT; size: NA; J: TRBJ1-1; D: NA; V: TRBV2
CDR3: CASQPGGGYEQYF; DNA: TGTGCCAGCCAACCAGGGGGTGGCTACGAGCAGTACTTC; size: NA; J: TRBJ2-7; D: TRBD1; V: TRBV28
CDR3: CASSPYSYSNQPQHF; DNA: TGTGCCAGCAGTCCCTACTCGTATAGCAATCAGCCCCAGCATTTT; size: NA; J: TRBJ1-5; D: NA; V: TRBV27
CDR3: CASNRGQGVISPEAFF; DNA: TGTGCCAGTAATCGAGGACAGGGTGTAATCTCCCCTGAAGCTTTCTTT; size: NA; J: TRBJ1-1; D: TRBD1; V: TRBV19
CDR3: CASSTGTAGTQYF; DNA: TGTGCCAGTAGTACCGGGACAGCTGGGACCCAGTACTTC; size: NA; J: TRBJ2-5; D: TRBD1; V: TRBV19
CDR3: CASSTHTSGGAGGQFF; DNA: TGTGCCAGCAGTACTCATACTAGCGGGGGGGCCGGTGGGCAGTTCTTC; size: NA; J: TRBJ2-1; D: TRBD2; V: TRBV25-1
CDR3: CASSLQGLSEAFF; DNA: TGTGCCAGCAGCTTGCAGGGGCTCTCTGAAGCTTTCTTT; size: NA; J: TRBJ1-1; D: NA; V: TRBV5-6
CDR3: CASGIGTAFEAFF; DNA: TGTGCTAGTGGTATTGGGACAGCGTTTGAAGCTTTCTTT; size: NA; J: TRBJ1-1; D: TRBD1; V: TRBV12-5
CDR3: CAGSGGAETQYF; DNA: TGTGCCGGCTCGGGGGGCGCGGAGACCCAGTACTTC; size: NA; J: TRBJ2-5; D: NA; V: TRBV2
CDR3: CASRLLAPGTDTQYF; DNA: TGTGCCAGTAGGCTACTAGCGCCCGGCACAGATACGCAGTATTTT; size: few; J: TRBJ2-3; D: TRBD2; V: TRBV19
CDR3: CASSPGWLQETQYF; DNA: TGTGCCAGCAGCCCGGGGTGGTTACAAGAGACCCAGTACTTC; size: once; J: TRBJ2-5; D: NA; V: TRBV7-8
CDR3: CASSQGHGPYEQYF; DNA: TGCGCCAGCAGCCAAGGGCATGGCCCCTACGAGCAGTACTTC; size: NA; J: TRBJ2-7; D: NA; V: TRBV4-1